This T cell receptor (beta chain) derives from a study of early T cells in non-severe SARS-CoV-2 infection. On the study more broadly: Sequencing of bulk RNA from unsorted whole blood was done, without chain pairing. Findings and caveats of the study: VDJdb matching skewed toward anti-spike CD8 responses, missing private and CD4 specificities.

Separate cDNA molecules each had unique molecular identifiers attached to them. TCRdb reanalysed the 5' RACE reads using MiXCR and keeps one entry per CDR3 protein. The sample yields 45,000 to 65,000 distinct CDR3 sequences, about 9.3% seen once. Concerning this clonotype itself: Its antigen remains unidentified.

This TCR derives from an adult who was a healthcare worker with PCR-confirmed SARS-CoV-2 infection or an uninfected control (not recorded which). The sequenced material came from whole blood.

CDR3 protein: CAWNPGTRRLMNTEAFF. The CDR3, as DNA: TGTGCCTGGAACCCCGGGACAAGAAGACTAATGAACACTGAAGCTTTCTTT. V usage is TRBV30 and J usage is TRBJ1-1; D may be TRBD1 (6 bases). CDR1 and CDR2 (germline): GTSNPN, SVGIG (reference sequence). This CDR3 comprises 17 residues. The germline V and J ends were trimmed by 4 bases and 0 bases, with 21 bases remaining between them.